This passage covers 14 T cell receptor beta chains from one sample sequenced in a study of long-term antiretroviral therapy in people with HIV. Version v3.0 of the immunoSEQ assay was performed at survey level. Using immunoSEQ multiplex PCR, the repertoire was profiled, and TCRdb retains in-frame clones only, with some absent. The sample has around 28,000 clones; 85% are singletons. The sequences come from unsorted PBMCs, collected 2.3 years after starting antiretroviral therapy. The receptors shown here come from a man aged 35 to 55 with HIV.

The chain is built from TRBV20-1 and TRBJ1-3; D is unclear. Germline V gives CDR1 DFQATT, CDR2 SNEGSKA (reference sequence). The V end was cut by 6 bases, the J end by 7 bases, with 10 bases between. The CDR3 loop spans 11 amino acids. CDR3 region: CSAPLGNTIYF. As DNA, the CDR3 is TGCAGTGCACCGTTGGGGAACACCATATATTTT.

In DNA form, the CDR3 reads TGTGCCAGTAGTGCCGCTGCTGGACAGGGCTACGAGCAGTACTTC. This gives the protein CASSAAAGQGYEQYF. V usage is TRBV19 and J usage is TRBJ2-7; 8 bases line up with TRBD1. The CDR3 has 15 residues. V gave up 5 bases and J gave up 3 bases; unmatched junction bases: 9. Germline values: CDR1 LNHDA, CDR2 SQIVND (reference sequence).

The chain has TRBV7-8 and TRBJ2-7, with no clear D. Trimming left V 5 bases short and J 0 bases short, with 11 bases between. The CDR3 contains 14 residues. Germline V lookup: CDR1 SGHVS, CDR2 FQNEAQ. The CDR3 here is CASSHWVSSYEQYF. In nucleotides, the CDR3 is TGTGCCAGCAGCCATTGGGTTAGCTCCTACGAGCAGTACTTC.

The rearrangement joins TRBV9 to TRBJ2-5, with 8 nucleotides matching TRBD1. CDR1 is SGDLS, CDR2 YYNGEE, per germline. This CDR3 is built from 15 residues. Trimming cost V 4 bases and J 4 bases; bases outside gene matches: 9. CDR3 sequence (DNA): TGTGCCAGCAGCCCCACGACAGGGGCGGCAGAGACCCAGTACTTC. Residues: CASSPTTGAAETQYF.

Only a few counts were recorded for this clone. The chain links TRBV5-4 to TRBJ2-1; TRBD2 might be the D (7 bases). V lost 3 bases and J lost 2, with 15 bases in between. The CDR3 consists of 16 residues. In germline, CDR1 is SGHNT, CDR2 YYREEE (reference sequence). In DNA form, the CDR3 reads TGTGCCAGCAGCTCGCACGAGGGGGGGACCTACAATGAGCAGTTCTTC. Translation: CASSSHEGGTYNEQFF. Based on the CDR3 plus reference TRBV5-4 and TRBJ2-1, the full variable domain is ETGVTQSPTHLIKTRGQQVTLRCSSQSGHNTVSWYQQALGQGPQFIFQYYREEENGRGNFPPRFSGLQFPNYSSELNVNALELDDSALYLCASSSHEGGTYNEQFFGPGTRLTVL.

In its sample, this clone was seen a few times. The chain employs TRBV2 and TRBJ2-7; D may correspond to TRBD1 or TRBD2 (5 bases each). CDR1 and CDR2 (germline): SNHLY, FYNNEI. The V end lost 8 bases, the J end lost 0 bases, and 11 bases lay between the germline ends. This CDR3 is built from 13 residues. Written as DNA, the CDR3 is TGTGCCAGCTCGGCCGGGGCCTCCTACGAGCAGTACTTC. This translates into CASSAGASYEQYF.

The chain uses TRBV2 and TRBJ2-7; D may be TRBD1 (5 bases). This CDR3 comprises 11 residues. Trimming removed 5 bases at V and 4 bases at J, with 6 bases between. The germline V gene encodes CDR1 SNHLY and CDR2 FYNNEI. The CDR3 sequence: CASSSGYEQYF. Written as DNA, the CDR3 is TGTGCCAGCAGTTCAGGGTACGAGCAGTACTTC.

The rearrangement links TRBV5-4 to TRBJ2-7; perhaps D is TRBD1 or TRBD2 (5 bases each). Germline loops: CDR1 SGHNT, CDR2 YYREEE (reference sequence). The CDR3 contains 14 residues. Trimming stripped 3 bases from V and 6 bases from J, with 16 bases between. CDR3 sequence reads: CASSSRRGESEQYF. CDR3 nucleotide sequence: TGTGCCAGCAGCTCCCGCCGGGGCGAGAGCGAGCAGTACTTC.

V and J are TRBV28 and TRBJ1-3; 7 bases match TRBD1. The CDR3 extends over 15 amino acids. Germline V gene sequence: CDR1 MDHEN, CDR2 SYDVKM. The trim removed 2 bases at V and 3 bases at J, leaving 4 bases unmatched. In DNA, the CDR3 is TGTGCCAGCAGTTTAACAGGGGTTGGTGGAAACACCATATATTTT. Amino acid sequence: CASSLTGVGGNTIYF.

In this sample, this clone turned up a few times. The chain carries TRBV6-1 and TRBJ1-1; perhaps TRBD1 as D (6 bases). CDR1 is MNHNS and CDR2 is SASEGT in the germline V gene. V dropped 0 bases and J dropped 4 bases, with 21 bases sitting between them. CDR3 length equals 18 residues. As DNA, the CDR3 is TGTGCCAGCAGTGAAGCGCTTCTCGGGGGCGCGTTCGGCACTGAAGCTTTCTTT. This sequence encodes CASSEALLGGAFGTEAFF.

This clone occurred a few times. The genes are TRBV27 and TRBJ1-1; D perhaps matches TRBD1 (5 bases). Per germline, CDR1 MNHEY and CDR2 SMNVEV (reference sequence). Trimming cost V 3 bases and J 5 bases, with 10 bases left between them. This CDR3 is 13 amino acids long. Here the CDR3 DNA reads TGTGCCAGCAGTTTGTCAGGGAGGACTGAAGCTTTCTTT. This sequence encodes CASSLSGRTEAFF.

CDR3 amino acids: CASSLSDRGTEAFF. The CDR3 bases are TGTGCCAGCAGCTTATCGGACAGGGGCACTGAAGCTTTCTTT. The chain couples TRBV7-9 to TRBJ1-1; 9 bases align to TRBD1. V gave up 2 bases and J gave up 4 bases; unmatched junction bases: 2. The CDR3 loop spans 14 amino acids. Germline lookup yields CDR1 SEHNR and CDR2 FQNEAQ (reference sequence).

J is TRBJ2-1 and V is TRBV7-2; 9 nucleotides agree with TRBD2. The CDR3 has 16 amino acids. From germline, CDR1 is SGHTA and CDR2 FQGNSA. With 5 bases clipped from V and 6 bases from J, the junction kept 11 bases outside the gene matches. In DNA form, the CDR3 reads TGTGCCAGCAGCCCGACTAGCGGACAGCCTATCAATGAGCAGTTCTTC. Encoded protein: CASSPTSGQPINEQFF.

The chain uses TRBV19 and TRBJ1-1; D is undetermined. The CDR3 sequence is 14 residues long. Germline CDR1 LNHDA, CDR2 SQIVND (reference sequence). Trimming cost V 4 bases and J 0 bases, with 9 bases left between them. Here the CDR3 reads CASSKWDLNTEAFF. The CDR3 DNA follows: TGTGCCAGTAGTAAGTGGGATTTGAACACTGAAGCTTTCTTT.